The 13 T cell receptor beta chains listed next were all sequenced from one sample in a study of regulatory T cells in long-lasting Graves disease. Time point meaning: newly diagnosed GD, antithyroid drugs for less than 3 months. From PBMCs, RNA was extracted and then used to make the TCR library. Arm-PCR of CDR3 regions with iRepertoire HTBI primers generated TCR beta libraries. Each CDR3 protein gets one entry after TCRdb re-called the multiplex PCR reads with MiXCR. The data hold 550,000 to 700,000 distinct CDR3 sequences, with 15% to 20% observed a single time. This sample also appeared in a second study, on T cells in Graves' hyperthyroidism and ophthalmopathy.

The sample in question was peripheral blood mononuclear cells (PBMCs), obtained at new diagnosis, from a patient treated with antithyroid drugs. Receptors originate from a man younger than 35 with Graves disease.

At least ten counts were recorded for this clonotype. This sequence joins TRBV6-1 and TRBJ2-7; weak D call: TRBD1 (7 bases). Germline lookup yields CDR1 MNHNS and CDR2 SASEGT. V lost 0 bases, J lost 2 bases, and 20 bases lay in between. This CDR3 is 18 amino acids long. In nucleotides, the CDR3 is TGTGCCAGCAGTGAAGCTGGTGGAGGGGGCGGCATTGCCTACGAGCAGTACTTC. Translation gives CASSEAGGGGGIAYEQYF.

This clonotype was observed a few times. The chain couples TRBV18 to TRBJ1-5; maybe TRBD1 (5 bases). Trimming stripped 5 bases from V and 0 bases from J, with 14 bases between. Per the germline V gene, CDR1 is KGHSH and CDR2 is LQKENI. The CDR3 extends over 16 amino acids. The CDR3 DNA reads as TGTGCCAGCTCAATCGACAGAGATTATAGCAATCAGCCCCAGCATTTT. Amino acids: CASSIDRDYSNQPQHF.

This chain joins TRBV6-1 and TRBJ2-1; tentatively, D is TRBD1 or TRBD2 (5 bases each). The CDR3 covers 16 residues. Germline CDR1 is MNHNS and CDR2 is SASEGT. V was trimmed by 4 bases and J by 7 bases, leaving 20 bases between them. The CDR3 coding sequence is TGTGCCAGCAGTGGCCCCCGGGACCCCTTGTGGAATGAGCAGTTCTTC. It yields the protein CASSGPRDPLWNEQFF.

A note on this clonotype: One base away lies a much larger clone, so this may be a sequencing read error. The chain couples TRBV12-3 or TRBV12-4 to TRBJ2-1; D gene uncertain. The CDR3 spans 15 residues. CDR3 region: CASTLTRGVYDEQFF. The DNA of the CDR3 is TGTGCCAGCACTCTGACTCGCGGAGTCTACGATGAGCAGTTCTTC.

This clonotype was detected ten times or more. V usage is TRBV28 and J usage is TRBJ1-5; 7 bases fit TRBD1. With 7 bases clipped from V and 5 bases from J, the junction kept 8 bases outside the gene matches. Germline V CDR1 and CDR2: MDHEN, SYDVKM. There are 14 residues in the CDR3. The CDR3 nucleotides read TGTGCCAGCATCAAGACAGGGAAAGATCAGCCCCAGCATTTT. As protein: CASIKTGKDQPQHF.

The chain carries TRBV9 and TRBJ2-7; 13 positions agree with TRBD2. The CDR3 is 17 amino acids. Germline trimming cut 4 bases from V and 2 bases from J; bases unmatched to any gene: 9. CDR1 SGDLS and CDR2 YYNGEE come from the germline V gene. CDR3 nucleotides: TGTGCCAGCAGCCCCCAGGTGGGACTAGCGGGACCCTACGAGCAGTACTTC. It specifies CASSPQVGLAGPYEQYF. Based on the CDR3 plus reference TRBV9 and TRBJ2-7, the full variable domain is DSGVTQTPKHLITATGQRVTLRCSPRSGDLSVYWYQQSLDQGLQFLIQYYNGEERAKGNILERFSAQQFPDLHSELNLSSLELGDSALYFCASSPQVGLAGPYEQYFGPGTRLTVT.

This clonotype was seen repeatedly, ten times or more. The chain joins TRBV28 to TRBJ1-1; 8 nucleotides line up with TRBD1. This CDR3 spans 13 amino acids. CDR1 and CDR2 from the germline V gene are MDHEN and SYDVKM. V lost 5 bases and J lost 4; bases outside the gene matches: 3. CDR3 loop: CASSNRGVTEAFF. CDR3 nucleotide sequence: TGTGCCAGCAGTAACAGGGGGGTCACTGAAGCTTTCTTT. Full variable domain (outside the CDR3, taken from reference TRBV28 and TRBJ1-1): DVKVTQSSRYLVKRTGEKVFLECVQDMDHENMFWYRQDPGLGLRLIYFSYDVKMKEKGDIPEGYSVSREKKERFSLILESASTNQTSMYLCASSNRGVTEAFFGQGTRLTVV.

The rearrangement joins TRBV5-1 to TRBJ2-1; D remains unclear. With 3 bases removed from V and 7 bases from J, the gap between germline ends came to 17 bases. Per the germline V gene, CDR1 is SGHRS and CDR2 is YFSETQ. This CDR3 contains 15 residues. This CDR3 reads CASSYRHPNLNEQFF. The CDR3 bases are TGCGCCAGCAGCTATCGACACCCCAACTTGAATGAGCAGTTCTTC.

The chain is built from TRBV20-1 and TRBJ2-2, with 8 bases aligning to TRBD2. The CDR3 has 16 residues. Germline loops: CDR1 DFQATT, CDR2 SNEGSKA (reference sequence). V shed 2 bases and J 0 bases; nucleotides not matched to a gene: 5. The DNA of the CDR3 is TGCAGTGCTAGACCGGGACTAGGCCCGAACACCGGGGAGCTGTTTTTT. This sequence encodes CSARPGLGPNTGELFF.

J is TRBJ1-6 and V is TRBV5-1; D perhaps matches TRBD1 (5 bases). This CDR3 is built from 15 residues. Per the germline V gene, CDR1 is SGHRS and CDR2 is YFSETQ. Trimming cost V 0 bases and J 9 bases, with 13 bases left between them. The CDR3 here is CASSLGATGTSPLHF. Here the CDR3 DNA reads TGCGCCAGCAGCTTGGGGGCCACCGGGACTTCACCCCTCCACTTT.

This clonotype occurred a few times. The J gene is TRBJ2-2, the V gene TRBV9; D ambiguous. V was trimmed by 1 base and J by 1 base, leaving 5 bases between them. The CDR3 is 14 amino acids. Per the germline V gene, CDR1 is SGDLS and CDR2 is YYNGEE. DNA of the CDR3: TGTGCCAGCAGCGTACACGGGAACACCGGGGAGCTGTTTTTT. It translates to CASSVHGNTGELFF.

Ten or more counts support this clonotype. V and J are TRBV20-1 and TRBJ2-3; 10 bases fit TRBD2. Trimming took 7 bases from V and 2 from J; bases not matched to a gene: 6. The germline gives CDR1 DFQATT, CDR2 SNEGSKA (reference sequence). The CDR3 runs 14 residues. CDR3 in DNA: TGCAGTGTAGCGGGAGGACCGATCACAGATACGCAGTATTTT. Encoded protein: CSVAGGPITDTQYF.

At least ten counts were recorded for this clonotype. The chain has TRBV27 and TRBJ2-1, with TRBD2 as a possible D gene (5 bases). V lost 3 bases and J 6 bases, leaving 12 bases between the germline ends. The germline V gene encodes CDR1 MNHEY and CDR2 SMNVEV (reference sequence). The CDR3 has 14 amino acids. Here the CDR3 reads CASSFGRVGNEQFF. The CDR3 DNA reads as TGTGCCAGCAGTTTTGGGCGGGTTGGCAATGAGCAGTTCTTC.